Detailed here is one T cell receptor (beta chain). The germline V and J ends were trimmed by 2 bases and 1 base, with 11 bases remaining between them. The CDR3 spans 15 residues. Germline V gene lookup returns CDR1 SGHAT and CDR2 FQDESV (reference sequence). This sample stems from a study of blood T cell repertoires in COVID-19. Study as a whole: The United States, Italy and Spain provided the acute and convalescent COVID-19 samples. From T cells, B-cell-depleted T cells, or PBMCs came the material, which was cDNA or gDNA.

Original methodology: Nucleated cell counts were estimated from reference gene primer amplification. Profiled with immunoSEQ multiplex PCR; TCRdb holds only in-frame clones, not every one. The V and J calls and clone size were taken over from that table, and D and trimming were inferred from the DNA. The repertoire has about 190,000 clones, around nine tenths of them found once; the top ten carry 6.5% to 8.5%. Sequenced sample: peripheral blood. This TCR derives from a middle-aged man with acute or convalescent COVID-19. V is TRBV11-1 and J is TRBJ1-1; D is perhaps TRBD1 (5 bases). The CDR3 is CASSLSPTANTEAFF. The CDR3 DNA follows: TGTGCCAGCAGCTTATCCCCGACAGCGAACACTGAAGCTTTCTTT.